This TCR beta chain is from a study of CD8 T cells in ankylosing spondylitis. Trimming removed 4 bases from V and 0 bases from J, with 13 bases in between. The germline CDR1 and CDR2 sequences are LGHNA and YSLEER. This CDR3 spans 16 amino acids. Broader study findings: For ankylosing spondylitis blood, a TCR beta motif of seven to nine highly homologous variants appeared characteristic.

TCRdb re-called the 5' RACE reads with MiXCR, one entry per CDR3 protein. The sample lists roughly 490,000 distinct CDR3 sequences; about 5% were seen once. This clonotype was recorded many times. What it recognizes is unknown. Sequencing was carried out using blood, either unsorted or a sorted T cell fraction (not recorded which). The receptor was isolated from a male donor with ankylosing spondylitis. The chain couples TRBV4-3 to TRBJ1-3, with TRBD1 as a possible D gene (5 bases). In DNA, the CDR3 is TGCGCCAGCAGCCCGTCTGGGGGTAACTCTGGAAACACCATATATTTT. The encoded protein is CASSPSGGNSGNTIYF.